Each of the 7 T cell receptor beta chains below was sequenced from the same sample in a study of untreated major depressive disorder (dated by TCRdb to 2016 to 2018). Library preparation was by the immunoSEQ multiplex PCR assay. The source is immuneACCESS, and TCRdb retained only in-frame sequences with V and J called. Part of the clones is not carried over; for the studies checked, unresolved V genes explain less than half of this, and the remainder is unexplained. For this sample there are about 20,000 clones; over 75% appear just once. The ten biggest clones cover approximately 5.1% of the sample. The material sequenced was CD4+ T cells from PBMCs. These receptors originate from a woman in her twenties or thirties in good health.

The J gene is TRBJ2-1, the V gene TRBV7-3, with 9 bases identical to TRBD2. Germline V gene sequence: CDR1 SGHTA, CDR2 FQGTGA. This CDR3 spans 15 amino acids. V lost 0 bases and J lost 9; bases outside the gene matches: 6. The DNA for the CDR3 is TGTGCCAGCAGCTTAACGGCTAGCGGGGTAGGTGAGCAGTTCTTC. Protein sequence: CASSLTASGVGEQFF.

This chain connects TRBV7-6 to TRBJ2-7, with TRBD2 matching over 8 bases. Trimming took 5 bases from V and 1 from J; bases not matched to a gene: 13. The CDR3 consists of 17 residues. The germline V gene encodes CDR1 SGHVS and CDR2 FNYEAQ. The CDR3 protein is CASSARGGGRSSYEQYF. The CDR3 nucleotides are TGTGCCAGCAGCGCCCGGGGGGGAGGGAGGAGTTCCTACGAGCAGTACTTC.

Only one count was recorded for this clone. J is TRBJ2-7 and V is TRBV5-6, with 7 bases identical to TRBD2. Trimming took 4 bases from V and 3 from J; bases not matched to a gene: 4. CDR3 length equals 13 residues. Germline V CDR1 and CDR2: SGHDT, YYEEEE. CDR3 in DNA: TGTGCCAGCAGCGTAGGCGGGGGCTACGAGCAGTACTTC. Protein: CASSVGGGYEQYF. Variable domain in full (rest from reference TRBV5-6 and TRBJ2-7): DAGVTQSPTHLIKTRGQQVTLRCSPKSGHDTVSWYQQALGQGPQFIFQYYEEEERQRGNFPDRFSGHQFPNYSSELNVNALLLGDSALYLCASSVGGGYEQYFGPGTRLTVT.

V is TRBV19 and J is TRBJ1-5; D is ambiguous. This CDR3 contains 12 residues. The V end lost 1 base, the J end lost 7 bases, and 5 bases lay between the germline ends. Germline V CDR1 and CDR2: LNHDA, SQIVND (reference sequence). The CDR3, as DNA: TGTGCCAGTAGTATAGGGTGGCAGCCCCAGCATTTT. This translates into CASSIGWQPQHF.

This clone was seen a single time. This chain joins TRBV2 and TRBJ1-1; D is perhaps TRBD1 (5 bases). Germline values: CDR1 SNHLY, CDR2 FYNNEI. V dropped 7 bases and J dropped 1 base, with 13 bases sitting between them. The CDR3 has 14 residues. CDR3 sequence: CASTVGGRNTEAFF. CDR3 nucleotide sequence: TGTGCCAGCACTGTGGGGGGGAGGAACACTGAAGCTTTCTTT.

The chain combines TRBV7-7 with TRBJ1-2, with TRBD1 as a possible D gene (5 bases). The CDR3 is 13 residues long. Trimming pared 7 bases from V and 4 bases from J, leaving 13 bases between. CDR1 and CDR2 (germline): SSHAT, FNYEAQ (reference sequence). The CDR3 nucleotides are TGTGCCAGCATCGATCAAGGGGCCTATGGCTACACCTTC. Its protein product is CASIDQGAYGYTF.

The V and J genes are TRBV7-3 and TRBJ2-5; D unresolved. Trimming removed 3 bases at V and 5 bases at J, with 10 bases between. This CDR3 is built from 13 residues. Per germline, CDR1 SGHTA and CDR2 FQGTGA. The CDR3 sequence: CASSFGPGETQYF. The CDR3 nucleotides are TGTGCCAGCAGCTTTGGACCTGGCGAGACCCAGTACTTC.